This T cell receptor (beta chain) was identified in a study of T cell repertoires in cytomegalovirus infection. Study-wide background: CMV infection plus the matching HLA type was flagged by public TCR beta signatures.

Study-wide points: CMV-specific TCR beta clonotypes restricted by HLA-C dominated the ex vivo response. Identification of carriers of CMV plus the relevant HLA was performed using cumulative public TCR beta family frequency.

One entry per CDR3 protein results from TCRdb running MiXCR on the reads. The sample carries approximately 470,000 distinct CDR3 sequences, roughly 46% recorded once. The V gene's germline CDR1 is SGHTA and CDR2 FQGNSA. Trimming took 5 bases from V and 4 from J; bases not matched to a gene: 11. This CDR3 spans 16 amino acids. Concerning this clonotype: As yet, its antigen is unknown.

The V call is TRBV7-2, the J call TRBJ1-2; 9 bases align to TRBD1. This receptor was obtained from a human donor in good health (CMV status not recorded). Some clones in this sample may be carry-over from other donors' samples. The sample consisted of cultured PBMCs, taken from culture after CMV antigen stimulation. CDR3 loop: CASSPHSGGQGYGYTF. CDR3 nucleotide sequence: TGTGCCAGCAGCCCTCATAGTGGGGGACAGGGCTATGGCTACACCTTC.